Listed below are T cell receptor beta chains from one sample, sequenced in a study of T cells in localized non-small cell lung cancer. The assay was immunoSEQ multiplex PCR, and TCRdb's table has in-frame clones only and misses some. The sample gives tens of thousands of clones, around 90% of which show up once; 3.5% to 5% is in the top ten. Sequences were derived from peripheral blood, sampled before any cancer treatment. These TCRs come from a man aged 40 to 75 with stage I lung adenocarcinoma. The CDR3 runs from the conserved cysteine through the conserved F or W. The order of the fields is D gene, clone size, J gene, V gene, CDR3 DNA, CDR3 protein. A D gene is named only where the DNA matches it firmly. Where a row states a size, it is once, few, many or the class of an expanded clone; other rows omit it.

NA	few	TRBJ1-2	TRBV10-1	TGCGCCAGCAGGAGCGGCTATGGCTACACCTTC	CASRSGYGYTF
NA	NA	TRBJ2-7	TRBV21-1	TGTGCCAGCAGCAAAGTATTGGAAGGATTGAACTACGAGCAGTACTTC	CASSKVLEGLNYEQYF
NA	NA	TRBJ1-2	TRBV5-4	TGTGCCAGCAGCCCGGGGTCCTCTAACTATGGCTACACCTTC	CASSPGSSNYGYTF
NA	NA	TRBJ2-7	TRBV7-9	TGTGCCAGCAGCCCAGGGACGGAGGTCCATTACGAGCAGTACTTC	CASSPGTEVHYEQYF
NA	once	TRBJ2-3	TRBV5-4	TGTGCCAGCAGATCAGGGACTTTAGATACGCAGTATTTT	CASRSGTLDTQYF
NA	NA	TRBJ2-5	TRBV7-9	TGTGCCAGCAGTTCCCGGGACATAGAAGAGACCCAGTACTTC	CASSSRDIEETQYF
TRBD1	NA	TRBJ2-7	TRBV18	TGTGCCAGCTCACTAAGCGAGGGGCGGACAGGGATCGACTTC	CASSLSEGRTGIDF
TRBD1	once	TRBJ2-7	TRBV5-6	TGTGCCAGCAGCCCGGGGACAGGGGAGCAGTACTTC	CASSPGTGEQYF
TRBD1	NA	TRBJ1-1	TRBV7-2	TGTGCCAGCCTCAGGGGGCCGAACACTGAAGCTTTCTTT	CASLRGPNTEAFF
NA	NA	TRBJ1-2	TRBV6-5	TGTGCCAGCAGCGAATACAGGGAGACCGGCTACACCTTC	CASSEYRETGYTF
NA	NA	TRBJ2-7	TRBV20-1	TGCAGTGCCCCGAACTCCTACGAGCAGTACTTC	CSAPNSYEQYF
TRBD2	NA	TRBJ2-2	TRBV25-1	TGTGCCAGCAGTGAATTAGGACTAGCGGGAAAAACCGGGGAGCTGTTTTTT	CASSELGLAGKTGELFF
NA	NA	TRBJ1-4	TRBV5-1	TGCGCCAGCAGCTTGGACGGGGCTCTTAATGAAAAACTGTTTTTT	CASSLDGALNEKLFF
TRBD1	NA	TRBJ1-2	TRBV19	TGTGCCAGTAGTAGCGGGACAGGCGGAGCCTATGGCTACACCTTC	CASSSGTGGAYGYTF
NA	NA	TRBJ2-2	TRBV5-5	TGTGCCAGCAGCCGGAACCCCCCGAACACCGGGGAGCTGTTTTTT	CASSRNPPNTGELFF
NA	NA	TRBJ1-2	TRBV1	TGCACCAGCAGCCAAGATGAAACAGGTGATGGCTACACCTTC	CTSSQDETGDGYTF
NA	NA	TRBJ1-5	TRBV9	TGTGCCAGCAGCGTACTGCCGGGGGGCAATCAGCCCCAGCATTTT	CASSVLPGGNQPQHF
NA	NA	TRBJ1-1	TRBV6-5	TGTGCCAGCAGCTCCCTTCGGGGCACTGAAGCTTTCTTT	CASSSLRGTEAFF
NA	once	TRBJ1-2	TRBV6-1	TGTGCCAGCAGTGAAGGGCAGGGGATCTATGGCTACACCTTC	CASSEGQGIYGYTF
TRBD1	NA	TRBJ2-7	TRBV6-1	TGTGCCAGCAGTCAAAGACAGGGCTACGAGCAGTACTTC	CASSQRQGYEQYF
TRBD1	NA	TRBJ1-1	TRBV5-4	TGTGCCAGCGGGGGACAGCCTATGAACACTGAAGCTTTCTTT	CASGGQPMNTEAFF
NA	NA	TRBJ1-1	TRBV7-8	TGTGCCAGCACCGGAGGCACTGAAGCTTTCTTT	CASTGGTEAFF
TRBD1	NA	TRBJ1-5	TRBV19	TGTGCCAGTGAGGGGACAGGATTGGGCAATCAGCCCCAGCATTTT	CASEGTGLGNQPQHF
TRBD1	NA	TRBJ1-5	TRBV30	TGTGCCTGGAGTGCCCAAATGTGGGACAGTAGCAATCAGCCCCAGCATTTT	CAWSAQMWDSSNQPQHF
TRBD1	medium-sized	TRBJ1-5	TRBV5-6	TGTGCCAGCAGCCTGGGACAGACGGATCAGCCCCAGCATTTT	CASSLGQTDQPQHF
NA	NA	TRBJ2-2	TRBV5-1	TGCGCCAGCAGCTTTGGACCTCGGGGGACCACCGGGGAGCTGTTTTTT	CASSFGPRGTTGELFF
TRBD1	NA	TRBJ1-1	TRBV28	TGTGCCAGCAGAACAGGGGGCACTGAAGCTTTCTTT	CASRTGGTEAFF
NA	NA	TRBJ1-1	TRBV9	TGTGCCAGCAGCGTCGCGACAGGCATGAACACTGAAGCTTTCTTT	CASSVATGMNTEAFF